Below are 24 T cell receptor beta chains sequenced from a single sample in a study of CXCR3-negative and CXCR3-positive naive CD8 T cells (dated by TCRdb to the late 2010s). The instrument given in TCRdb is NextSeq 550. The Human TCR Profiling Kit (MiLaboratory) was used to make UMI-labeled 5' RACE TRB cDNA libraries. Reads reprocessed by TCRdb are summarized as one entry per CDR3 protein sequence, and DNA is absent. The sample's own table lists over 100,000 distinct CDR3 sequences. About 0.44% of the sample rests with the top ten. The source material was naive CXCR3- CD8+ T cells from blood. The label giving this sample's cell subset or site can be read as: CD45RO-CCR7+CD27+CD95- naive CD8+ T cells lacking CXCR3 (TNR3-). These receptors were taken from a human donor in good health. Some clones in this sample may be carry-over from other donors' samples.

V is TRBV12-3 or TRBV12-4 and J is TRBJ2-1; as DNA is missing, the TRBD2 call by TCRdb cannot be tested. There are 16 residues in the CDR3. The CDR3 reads CASSPTGLAGYNEQFF.

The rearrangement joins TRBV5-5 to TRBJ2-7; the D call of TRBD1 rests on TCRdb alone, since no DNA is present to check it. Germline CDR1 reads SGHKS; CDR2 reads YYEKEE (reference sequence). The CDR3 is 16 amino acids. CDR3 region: CASSFPFETSSYEQYF. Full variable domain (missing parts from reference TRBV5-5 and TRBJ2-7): DAGVTQSPTHLIKTRGQQVTLRCSPISGHKSVSWYQQVLGQGPQFIFQYYEKEERGRGNFPDRFSARQFPNYSSELNVNALLLGDSALYLCASSFPFETSSYEQYFGPGTRLTVT.

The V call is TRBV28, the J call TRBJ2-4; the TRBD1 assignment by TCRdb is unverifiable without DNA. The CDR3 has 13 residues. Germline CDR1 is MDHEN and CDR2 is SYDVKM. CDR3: CASSLGARDIQYF.

CDR3 residues: CASSMGLQNTGELFF. The chain couples TRBV19 to TRBJ2-2; the TRBD2 assignment by TCRdb is unverifiable without DNA. The germline V gene encodes CDR1 LNHDA and CDR2 SQIVND (reference sequence). This CDR3 is built from 15 residues.

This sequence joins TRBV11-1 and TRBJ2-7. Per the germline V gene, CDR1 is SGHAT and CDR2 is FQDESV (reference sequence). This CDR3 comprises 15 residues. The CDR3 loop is CASSLEAASHYEQYF.

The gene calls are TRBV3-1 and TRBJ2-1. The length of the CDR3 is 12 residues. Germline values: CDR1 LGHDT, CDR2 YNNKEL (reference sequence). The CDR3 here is CASSWINNEQLF.

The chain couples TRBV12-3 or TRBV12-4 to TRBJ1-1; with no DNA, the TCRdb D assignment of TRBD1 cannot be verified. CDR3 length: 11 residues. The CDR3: CASSLTGEAFF.

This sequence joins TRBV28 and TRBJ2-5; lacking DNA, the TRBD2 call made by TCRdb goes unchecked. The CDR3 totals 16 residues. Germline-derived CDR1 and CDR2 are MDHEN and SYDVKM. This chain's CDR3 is CASTSLGAGDEETQYF.

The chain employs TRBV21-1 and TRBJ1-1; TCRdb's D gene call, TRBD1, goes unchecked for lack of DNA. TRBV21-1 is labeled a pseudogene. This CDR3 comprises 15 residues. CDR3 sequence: CASSSPGQGGTEAFF.

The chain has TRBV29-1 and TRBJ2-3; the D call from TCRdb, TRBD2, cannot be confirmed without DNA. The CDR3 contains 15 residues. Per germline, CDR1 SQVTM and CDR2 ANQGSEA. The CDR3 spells CSVGSGTSVRIDTQF.

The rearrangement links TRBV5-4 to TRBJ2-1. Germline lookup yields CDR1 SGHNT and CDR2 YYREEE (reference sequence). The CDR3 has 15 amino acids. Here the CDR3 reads CASSNLGGAYNEQFF.

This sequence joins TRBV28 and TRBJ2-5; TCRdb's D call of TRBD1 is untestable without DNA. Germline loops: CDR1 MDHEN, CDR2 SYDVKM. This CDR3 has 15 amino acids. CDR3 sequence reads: CASSSMTAYQETQYF.

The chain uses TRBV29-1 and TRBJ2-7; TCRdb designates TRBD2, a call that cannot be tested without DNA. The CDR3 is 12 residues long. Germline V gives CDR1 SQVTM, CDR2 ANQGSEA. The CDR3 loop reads CSAVAGGGEQYF.

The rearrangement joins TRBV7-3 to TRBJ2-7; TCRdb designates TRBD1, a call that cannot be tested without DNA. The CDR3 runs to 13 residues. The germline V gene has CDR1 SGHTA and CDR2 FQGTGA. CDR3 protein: CASSPTRGYEQYF.

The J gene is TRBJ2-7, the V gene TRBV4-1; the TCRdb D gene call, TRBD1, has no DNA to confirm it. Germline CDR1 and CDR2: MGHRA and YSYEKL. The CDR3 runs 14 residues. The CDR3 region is CASSQDPGSREQYF.

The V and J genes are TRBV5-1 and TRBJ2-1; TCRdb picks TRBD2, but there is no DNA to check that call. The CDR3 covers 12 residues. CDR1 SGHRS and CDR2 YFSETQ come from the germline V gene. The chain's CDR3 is CASSFREDEQFF.

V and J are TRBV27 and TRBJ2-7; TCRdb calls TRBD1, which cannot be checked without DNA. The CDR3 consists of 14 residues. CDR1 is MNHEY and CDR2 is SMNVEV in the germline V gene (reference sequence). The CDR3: CASSLTSGAGEQYF.

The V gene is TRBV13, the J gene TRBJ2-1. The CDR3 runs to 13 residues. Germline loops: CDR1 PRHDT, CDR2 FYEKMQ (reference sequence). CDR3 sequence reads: CASSLGLWVVPFF.

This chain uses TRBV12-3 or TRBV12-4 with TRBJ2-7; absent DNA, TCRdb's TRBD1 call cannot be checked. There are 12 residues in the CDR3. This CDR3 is CASSPVVYEQYF.

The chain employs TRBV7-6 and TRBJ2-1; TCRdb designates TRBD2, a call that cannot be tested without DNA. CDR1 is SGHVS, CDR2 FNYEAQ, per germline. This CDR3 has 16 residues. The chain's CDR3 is CASSEHPSVLNNEQFF.

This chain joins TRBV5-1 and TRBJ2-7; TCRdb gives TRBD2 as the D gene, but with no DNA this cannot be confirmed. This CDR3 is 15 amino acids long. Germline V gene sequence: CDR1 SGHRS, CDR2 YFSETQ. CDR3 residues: CASSHNLAGGFEQYF.

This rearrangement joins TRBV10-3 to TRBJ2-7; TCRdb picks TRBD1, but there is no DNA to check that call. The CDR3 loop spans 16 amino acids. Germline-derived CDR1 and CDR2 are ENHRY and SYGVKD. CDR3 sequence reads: CAISDPGGGVTDEQYF.

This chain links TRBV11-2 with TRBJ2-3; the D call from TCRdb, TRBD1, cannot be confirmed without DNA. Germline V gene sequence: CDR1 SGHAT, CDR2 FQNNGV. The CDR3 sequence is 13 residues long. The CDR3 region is CATRPVGGDTQCF. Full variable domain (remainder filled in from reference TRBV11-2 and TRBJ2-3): EAGVAQSPRYKIIEKRQSVAFWCNPISGHATLYWYQQILGQGPKLLIQFQNNGVVDDSQLPKDRFSAERLKGVDSTLKIQPAKLEDSAVYLCATRPVGGDTQCFGPGTRLTVL.

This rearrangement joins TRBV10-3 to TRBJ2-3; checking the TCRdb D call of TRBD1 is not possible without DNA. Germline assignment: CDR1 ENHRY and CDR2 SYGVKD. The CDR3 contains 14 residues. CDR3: CAISESGQADTQYF.